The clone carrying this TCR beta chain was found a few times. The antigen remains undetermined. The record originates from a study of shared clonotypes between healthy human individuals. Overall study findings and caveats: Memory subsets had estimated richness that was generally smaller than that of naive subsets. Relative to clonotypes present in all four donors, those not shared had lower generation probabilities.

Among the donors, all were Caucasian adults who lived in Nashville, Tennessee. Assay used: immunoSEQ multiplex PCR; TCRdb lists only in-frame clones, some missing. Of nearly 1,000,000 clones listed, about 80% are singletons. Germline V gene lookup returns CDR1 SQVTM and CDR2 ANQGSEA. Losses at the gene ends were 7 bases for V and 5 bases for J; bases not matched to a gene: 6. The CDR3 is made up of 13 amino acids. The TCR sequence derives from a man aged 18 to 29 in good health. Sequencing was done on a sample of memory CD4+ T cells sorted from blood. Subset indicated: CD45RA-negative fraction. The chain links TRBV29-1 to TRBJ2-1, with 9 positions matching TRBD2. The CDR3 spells CSAWTSADNEQFF. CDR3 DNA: TGCAGCGCCTGGACTAGCGCGGACAATGAGCAGTTCTTC.